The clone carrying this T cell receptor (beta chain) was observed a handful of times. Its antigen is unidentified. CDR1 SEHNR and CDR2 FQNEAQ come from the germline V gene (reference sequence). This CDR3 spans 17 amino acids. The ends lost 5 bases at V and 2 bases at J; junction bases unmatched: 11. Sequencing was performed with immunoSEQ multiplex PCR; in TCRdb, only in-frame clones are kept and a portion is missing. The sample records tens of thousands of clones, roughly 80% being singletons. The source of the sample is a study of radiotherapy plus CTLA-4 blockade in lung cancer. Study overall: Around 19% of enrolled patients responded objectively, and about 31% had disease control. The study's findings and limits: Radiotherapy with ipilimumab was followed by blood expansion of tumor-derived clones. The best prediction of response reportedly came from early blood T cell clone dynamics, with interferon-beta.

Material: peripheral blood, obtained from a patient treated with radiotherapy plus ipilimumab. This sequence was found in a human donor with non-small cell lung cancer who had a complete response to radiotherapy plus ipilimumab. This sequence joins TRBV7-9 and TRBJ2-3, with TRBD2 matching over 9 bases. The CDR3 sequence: CASSPPPSGAITDTQYF. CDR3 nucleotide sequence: TGTGCCAGCAGCCCCCCCCCTAGCGGGGCGATCACAGATACGCAGTATTTT.